This T cell receptor (beta chain) was sequenced in a study of cytomegalovirus exposure and HLA in healthy donors. Notes on the study in general: Donor immune exposure was known only as CMV serostatus.

This clone was seen once. Its antigen is not identified. Germline loops: CDR1 PRHDT, CDR2 FYEKMQ (reference sequence). The CDR3 is 15 residues long. Trimming shortened V by 3 bases and J by 0 bases, and 12 bases separated the two germline ends. With 60 Vbeta and 13 Jbeta primers, the PCR was carried out. Assay: immunoSEQ multiplex PCR; the TCRdb copy retains only in-frame clones and omits some. Of around 120,000 clones in the sample, over 70% were seen once. The gene calls are TRBV13 and TRBJ2-7; D unresolved. The specimen was PBMCs. The sequence came from a woman between 35 and 50 years old in good health and CMV-seronegative. The CDR3 spells CASSFRRRSSYEQYF. The DNA of the CDR3 is TGTGCCAGCAGCTTTAGAAGGCGGAGCTCCTACGAGCAGTACTTC. Using reference TRBV13 and TRBJ2-7 for the parts outside the CDR3, the full variable domain is AAGVIQSPRHLIKEKRETATLKCYPIPRHDTVYWYQQGPGQDPQFLISFYEKMQSDKGSIPDRFSAQQFSDYHSELNMSSLELGDSALYFCASSFRRRSSYEQYFGPGTRLTVT.